The sequence of this TCR beta chain was determined in a study of shared clonotypes between healthy human individuals. Study conclusions and caveats: Researchers found naive subsets generally carried larger estimated richness than memory subsets.

V lost 1 base, J lost 5 bases, and 2 bases lay in between. Per the germline V gene, CDR1 is MGHRA and CDR2 is YSYEKL. This CDR3 region has 12 residues. Only CD45RO-negative cells positively selected for CCR7 counted as naive CD8 cells, so terminally differentiated effector memory CD45RA+ cells were excluded. On this clone: The antigen remains undetermined.

At the deep level, the assay was run. DNA at approximately 200 ng, 30,000 or so T cell genomes, went into sorted-subset replicate PCRs. Using immunoSEQ multiplex PCR, the repertoire was profiled, and TCRdb retains in-frame clones only, with some absent. The sample includes about 2,100,000 clones, about 93% of them seen just once. This TCR derives from a man between 18 and 35 years old in good health. Some clones in this sample may be carry-over from other donors' samples. The chain uses TRBV4-1 and TRBJ2-2; no clear D gene. Sequenced input: naive CD8+ T cells from PBMCs. CDR3 loop: CASSQVTGELFF. CDR3 bases: TGCGCCAGCAGCCAAGTTACCGGGGAGCTGTTTTTT.